This entry lists 11 T cell receptor beta chains sequenced from one sample in a study of early T cells in non-severe SARS-CoV-2 infection. One entry per CDR3 protein, called by TCRdb with MiXCR from the 5' RACE reads. The data contain about 23,000 distinct CDR3 sequences, under 6% of them seen just once; the ten biggest clones take up approximately 8.4%. The sample taken for sequencing was whole blood. These receptors all stem from an adult who was a healthcare worker with PCR-confirmed SARS-CoV-2 infection or an uninfected control (not recorded which).

This clonotype was seen more than once but under ten times. The V gene is TRBV7-9, the J gene TRBJ2-7, with D possibly being TRBD1 (6 bases). This CDR3 has 17 amino acids. The ends were cut back, 5 bases at V and 2 bases at J, with 22 bases in the middle. CDR1 and CDR2 (germline): SEHNR, FQNEAQ (reference sequence). The CDR3 DNA reads as TGTGCCAGCAGCCTTGCCCTCCTTCTGGACAGAACCTACGAGCAGTACTTC. Translated: CASSLALLLDRTYEQYF.

The V gene is TRBV14, the J gene TRBJ2-6; D unclear. This CDR3 contains 15 residues. Germline assignment: CDR1 SGHDN and CDR2 FVKESK. The germline V and J ends were trimmed by 6 bases and 0 bases, with 9 bases remaining between them. CDR3 DNA: TGTGCCAGCAGAAAGCCGGCCTCTGGGGCCAACGTCCTGACTTTC. Residues: CASRKPASGANVLTF. Together with reference TRBV14 and TRBJ2-6, the CDR3 gives the full variable domain: EAGVTQFPSHSVIEKGQTVTLRCDPISGHDNLYWYRRVMGKEIKFLLHFVKESKQDESGMPNNRFLAERTGGTYSTLKVQPAELEDSGVYFCASRKPASGANVLTFGAGSRLTVL.

This clonotype was picked up a small number of times. V gene TRBV21-1 combines with J gene TRBJ2-1; the listed D gene, TRBD1, was not tested against the DNA. TRBV21-1 constitutes a pseudogene. The CDR3 has 17 residues. CDR3 DNA sequence: TGTGCCAGCAGCAAAGGGCTAGCGGGGGCGTCGCGGGATGAGCAGTTCTTC. This translates into CASSKGLAGASRDEQFF.

This clonotype showed up just a few times. The chain combines TRBV28 with TRBJ2-7; no firm D call. This CDR3 is 14 amino acids long. CDR1 and CDR2 (germline): MDHEN, SYDVKM. V was clipped by 1 base and J by 1 base, with 8 bases between them. The CDR3 region is CASSLFRKSYEQYF. As DNA, the CDR3 is TGTGCCAGCAGTTTATTCCGGAAGTCCTACGAGCAGTACTTC.

This clonotype was counted a few times. This sequence joins TRBV20-1 and TRBJ2-3; TRBD2 might be the D (6 bases). Germline loops: CDR1 DFQATT, CDR2 SNEGSKA (reference sequence). The CDR3 sequence is 15 residues long. The V end lost 6 bases, the J end lost 2 bases, and 18 bases lay between the germline ends. The CDR3 protein is CSANPVAAPTDTQYF. The CDR3 DNA sequence: TGCAGTGCCAATCCCGTAGCGGCCCCCACAGATACGCAGTATTTT.

This clonotype was observed a few times. The rearrangement links TRBV20-1 to TRBJ1-3; the D is unclear. Trimming pared 3 bases from V and 0 bases from J, leaving 6 bases between. In germline, CDR1 is DFQATT, CDR2 SNEGSKA (reference sequence). CDR3 length: 13 residues. CDR3 sequence: CSASRPSGNTIYF. The CDR3 region has the DNA TGCAGTGCTAGTCGACCCTCTGGAAACACCATATATTTT.

At least ten counts were recorded for this clonotype. The chain employs TRBV12-3 or TRBV12-4 and TRBJ1-5; 7 bases match TRBD1. With 5 bases clipped from V and 7 bases from J, the junction kept 5 bases outside the gene matches. CDR3 size: 13 residues. The chain's CDR3 is CASSPTGIQPQHF. CDR3 sequence (DNA): TGTGCCAGCAGTCCGACAGGGATCCAGCCCCAGCATTTT.

A word on this clonotype: Just one base apart from a much larger clone, this may be a read error. The conserved closing phenylalanine or tryptophan is absent in this CDR3, likely reflecting a read error. The chain links TRBV14 to TRBJ2-2; TRBD1 aligns across 10 bases. Per germline, CDR1 SGHDN and CDR2 FVKESK. V shed 2 bases and J 7 bases; nucleotides not matched to a gene: 16. The CDR3 is 19 amino acids. Written as DNA, the CDR3 is TGTGCCAGCAGCCAACCCGGGACAGGGGCCCCCCAACACCTCGGGGAGCTGTTTTCT. It is translated as CASSQPGTGAPQHLGELFS.

This clonotype occurred a few times. The V call is TRBV7-3, the J call TRBJ2-1, with 11 bases lining up with TRBD2. V was clipped by 5 bases and J by 3 bases; unmatched bases: 3. CDR1 is SGHTA, CDR2 FQGTGA, per germline. The CDR3 loop spans 15 amino acids. CDR3 sequence (DNA): TGTGCCAGCAGCACCGGGACTAGCGGCTACAATGAGCAGTTCTTC. Its protein is CASSTGTSGYNEQFF.

The chain couples TRBV7-2 to TRBJ1-5, with a tentative D call TRBD1 (5 bases). The ends were cut back, 6 bases at V and 7 bases at J, with 16 bases in the middle. The germline gives CDR1 SGHTA, CDR2 FQGNSA. CDR3 size: 14 residues. The CDR3 nucleotides are TGTGCCAGCAGTCTTGGCAGGGAGGGGCAGCCCCAGCATTTT. Protein sequence: CASSLGREGQPQHF.

This clonotype has a handful of counts. The gene calls are TRBV2 and TRBJ2-1; 7 bases match TRBD1. The CDR3 loop spans 13 amino acids. V lost 6 bases and J lost 8; bases outside the gene matches: 7. Germline loops: CDR1 SNHLY, CDR2 FYNNEI. CDR3 amino acids: CASRGQTLDEQFF. In DNA, the CDR3 is TGTGCCAGCAGGGGACAGACGTTAGATGAGCAGTTCTTC.